This T cell receptor beta chain came from a study of blood T cells in healthy people across ages. The authors ran a second PCR of about 7 to 11 cycles using a sample-barcoded 5' primer and a J-beta primer mix. TCRdb ran MiXCR on the 5' RACE reads and lists one entry per CDR3 protein. This sample yields approximately 830,000 distinct CDR3 sequences, of which less than 80% are seen a single time; roughly 26% belongs to the top ten. The germline V gene has CDR1 SGHKS and CDR2 YYEKEE (reference sequence). V lost 4 bases to trimming and J lost 2 bases; unmatched junction nucleotides: 5. CDR3 length: 16 residues. Healthy Russian Caucasian donors spanned ages roughly 6 to 90 years. For every donor, a draw yielded about 10 milliliters of peripheral blood.

This sequence joins TRBV5-5 and TRBJ2-1, with 11 bases that match TRBD2. This sequence originates from a young man in good health. The sequencing input was blood. Written as DNA, the CDR3 is TGTGCCAGCAGCGAGGGACTAGCGGCACCCTACAATGAGCAGTTCTTC. This sequence encodes CASSEGLAAPYNEQFF.